This T cell receptor (beta chain) is from a study of T cell repertoires in cytomegalovirus infection. Study summary: Both recently identified HLA-C-restricted and well-studied HLA-B-restricted CMV epitopes were used in the study. From public TCR beta signatures came an indication of both CMV infection and matching HLA type.

Overall study findings and caveats: The cumulative frequency of public TCR beta families distinguished individuals who carried CMV together with the relevant HLA. CMV-specific TCR beta clonotypes restricted by HLA-C dominated the ex vivo response.

TCRdb processed the reads anew with MiXCR; each CDR3 protein has one entry. The sample includes about 830,000 distinct CDR3 sequences, about 30% seen only once; the top ten take 9.5% to 15%. Germline-derived CDR1 and CDR2 are LNHDA and SQIVND (reference sequence). Trimming stripped 2 bases from V and 8 bases from J, with 16 bases between. This CDR3 spans 16 amino acids. There are a few counts of this clonotype. Its target is not known. The TCR sequence derives from a human donor in good health (CMV status not recorded). Some clones in this sample may be carry-over from other donors' samples. The chain joins TRBV19 to TRBJ1-6; unclear D gene. Sample: cultured CD8+ T cells from PBMCs, taken from culture after CMV antigen stimulation. The CDR3, as DNA: TGTGCCAGTAGTATACTGGATACCGCGGCCGATTCACCCCTCCACTTT. It encodes CASSILDTAADSPLHF. The full variable domain, completed using reference TRBV19 and TRBJ1-6, is DGGITQSPKYLFRKEGQNVTLSCEQNLNHDAMYWYRQDPGQGLRLIYYSQIVNDFQKGDIAEGYSVSREKKESFPLTVTSAQKNPTAFYLCASSILDTAADSPLHFGNGTRLTVT.